These 10 T cell receptor beta chains share one sample of origin, sequenced in a study of cytomegalovirus exposure and HLA in healthy donors. The PCR ran on 60 Vbeta and 13 Jbeta primers. The protocol was immunoSEQ multiplex PCR, while the TCRdb copy is restricted to in-frame clones and leaves out a portion. The top ten hold about 1.7% of the sample, which has about 140,000 clones, around three quarters seen once. Specimen: PBMCs. All receptors derive from a man aged 40-49 years in good health and CMV-seronegative.

The genes are TRBV29-1 and TRBJ2-3, with 7 bases identical to TRBD1. The CDR3 loop spans 15 amino acids. CDR1 SQVTM and CDR2 ANQGSEA come from the germline V gene. V was pared by 4 bases and J by 2 bases, with 9 bases of the junction left unmatched. The CDR3 protein is CSVGTGDPYTDTQYF. The CDR3 bases are TGCAGCGTTGGGACAGGCGATCCCTACACAGATACGCAGTATTTT.

The genes are TRBV2 and TRBJ1-4, with 8 bases that match TRBD1. CDR3 length: 18 residues. V lost 3 bases, J lost 0 bases, and 9 bases stayed unmatched. Germline V gene lookup returns CDR1 SNHLY and CDR2 FYNNEI. CDR3 sequence: CASSDTTDRGATNEKLFF. As DNA, the CDR3 is TGTGCCAGCAGTGACACAACCGACAGGGGCGCAACTAATGAAAAACTGTTTTTT. Combining the CDR3 with reference TRBV2 and TRBJ1-4 gives the whole variable domain EPEVTQTPSHQVTQMGQEVILRCVPISNHLYFYWYRQILGQKVEFLVSFYNNEISEKSEIFDDQFSVERPDGSNFTLKIRSTKLEDSAMYFCASSDTTDRGATNEKLFFGSGTQLSVL.

To note about this clone: Other DNA sequences in the sample encode the same CDR3. The rearrangement joins TRBV4-1 to TRBJ1-1; TRBD1 might be the D (5 bases). There are 14 residues in the CDR3. Germline CDR1 reads MGHRA; CDR2 reads YSYEKL. Trimming removed 3 bases at V and 1 base at J, with 9 bases between. The CDR3 coding sequence is TGCGCCAGCAGCCAGCCGACAGCGAACACTGAAGCTTTCTTT. It yields the protein CASSQPTANTEAFF.

The rearrangement links TRBV28 to TRBJ1-6; no definite D call. This CDR3 has 14 residues. CDR1 is MDHEN and CDR2 is SYDVKM in the germline V gene. The ends were cut back, 8 bases at V and 7 bases at J, with 15 bases in the middle. CDR3 DNA sequence: TGTGCCAGCCTTGGGCGGGCCCGGAATTCACCCCTCCACTTT. Its translation: CASLGRARNSPLHF.

The V and J genes are TRBV6-1 and TRBJ1-4; D is perhaps TRBD1 (6 bases). V was pared by 6 bases and J by 0 bases, with 11 bases between. The CDR3 runs 15 residues. Germline V gene data show CDR1 as MNHNS and CDR2 as SASEGT. The CDR3 DNA reads as TGTGCCAGCAGGGGAACAGGGCCAACTAATGAAAAACTGTTTTTT. Protein sequence: CASRGTGPTNEKLFF.

In this sample, this clone turned up a few times. This rearrangement joins TRBV29-1 to TRBJ2-2; D may be TRBD2 (6 bases). V lost 0 bases to trimming and J lost 8 bases, with 7 bases between them. The CDR3 length is 12 residues. Germline V gene data show CDR1 as SQVTM and CDR2 as ANQGSEA. The CDR3 region has the DNA TGCAGCGTTGAAGATCGGGAGGGGGAGCTGTTTTTT. Residues: CSVEDREGELFF.

The V gene is TRBV6-5, the J gene TRBJ1-4, with 7 bases fitting TRBD1. Looked up from germline, CDR1 is MNHEY and CDR2 is SVGAGI. The CDR3 spans 16 residues. Trimming at V came to 4 bases and at J to 4 bases, leaving 9 bases not matched to a gene. CDR3 protein: CASSWEQGSGNEKLFF. CDR3 in DNA: TGTGCCAGCAGTTGGGAACAGGGGTCCGGTAATGAAAAACTGTTTTTT.

This clone was counted only a few times. The J gene is TRBJ1-4, the V gene TRBV9; D might be TRBD1 (5 bases). Trimming took off 1 base at V and 7 bases at J, with 14 bases between the two ends. Per the germline V gene, CDR1 is SGDLS and CDR2 is YYNGEE. CDR3 length equals 15 residues. CDR3 amino acids: CASSVRDQGGEKLFF. Written as DNA, the CDR3 is TGTGCCAGCAGCGTAAGGGATCAGGGTGGTGAAAAACTGTTTTTT. Full variable domain (outside the CDR3, taken from reference TRBV9 and TRBJ1-4): DSGVTQTPKHLITATGQRVTLRCSPRSGDLSVYWYQQSLDQGLQFLIQYYNGEERAKGNILERFSAQQFPDLHSELNLSSLELGDSALYFCASSVRDQGGEKLFFGSGTQLSVL.

The V call is TRBV4-3, the J call TRBJ2-3, with TRBD2 as a possible D gene (7 bases). This CDR3 contains 16 residues. Germline V lookup: CDR1 LGHNA, CDR2 YSLEER. The germline V and J ends were trimmed by 1 base and 4 bases, with 15 bases remaining between them. The CDR3 here is CASSQVGGGGSDTQYF. The CDR3 DNA reads as TGCGCCAGCAGCCAAGTTGGGGGGGGCGGGTCAGATACGCAGTATTTT.

This rearrangement joins TRBV29-1 to TRBJ2-7, with TRBD2 as a possible D gene (6 bases). Germline V gene lookup returns CDR1 SQVTM and CDR2 ANQGSEA. This CDR3 is 18 amino acids long. Trimming pared 4 bases from V and 7 bases from J, leaving 32 bases between. Here the CDR3 DNA reads TGCAGCGTTGTGTGGGGGGATCTAAGGAGCGCCATGACGTGGGAGCAGTACTTC. As protein: CSVVWGDLRSAMTWEQYF.